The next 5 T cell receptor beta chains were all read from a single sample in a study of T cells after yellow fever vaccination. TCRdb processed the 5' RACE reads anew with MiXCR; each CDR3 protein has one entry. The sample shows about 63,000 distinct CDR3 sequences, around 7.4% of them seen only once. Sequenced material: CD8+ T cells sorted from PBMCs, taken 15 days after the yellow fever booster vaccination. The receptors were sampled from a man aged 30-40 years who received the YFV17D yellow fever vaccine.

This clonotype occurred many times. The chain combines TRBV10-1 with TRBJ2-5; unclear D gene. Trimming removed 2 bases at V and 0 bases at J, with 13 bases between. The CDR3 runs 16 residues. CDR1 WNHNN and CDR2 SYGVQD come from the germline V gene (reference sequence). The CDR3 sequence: CASSEGPESDQETQYF. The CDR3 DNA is TGCGCCAGCAGTGAGGGCCCTGAGAGTGACCAAGAGACCCAGTACTTC.

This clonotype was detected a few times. The CDR3 loop reads CASSQGTRSGELFF. In DNA form, the CDR3 reads TGCGCCAGCAGCCAAGGGACTAGGTCTGGGGAGCTGTTTTTT. This chain connects TRBV4-3 to TRBJ2-2, with 7 bases aligning to TRBD2. This CDR3 contains 14 residues. Germline V CDR1 and CDR2: LGHNA, YSLEER. The trim removed 1 base at V and 8 bases at J, leaving 4 bases unmatched.

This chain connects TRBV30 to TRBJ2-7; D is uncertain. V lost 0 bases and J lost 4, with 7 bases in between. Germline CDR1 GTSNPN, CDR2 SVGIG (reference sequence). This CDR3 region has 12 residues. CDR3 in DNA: TGTGCCTGGAGTGTGGCTGCGTACGAGCAGTACTTC. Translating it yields CAWSVAAYEQYF.

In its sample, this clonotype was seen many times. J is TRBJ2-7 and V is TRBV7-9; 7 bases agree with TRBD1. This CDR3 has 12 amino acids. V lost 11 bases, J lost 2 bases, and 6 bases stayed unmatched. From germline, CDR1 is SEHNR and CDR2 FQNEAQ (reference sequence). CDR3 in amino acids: CAAGTVPYEQYF. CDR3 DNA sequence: TGTGCCGCCGGGACAGTCCCCTACGAGCAGTACTTC.

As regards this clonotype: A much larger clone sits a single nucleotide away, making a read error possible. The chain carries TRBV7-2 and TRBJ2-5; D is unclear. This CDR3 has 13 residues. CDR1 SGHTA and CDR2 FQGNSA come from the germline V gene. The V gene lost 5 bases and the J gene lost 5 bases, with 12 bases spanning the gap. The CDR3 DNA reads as TGTGCCAGCAGCCCGAGTAATTGGGAGACCCAGTACTTC. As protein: CASSPSNWETQYF.